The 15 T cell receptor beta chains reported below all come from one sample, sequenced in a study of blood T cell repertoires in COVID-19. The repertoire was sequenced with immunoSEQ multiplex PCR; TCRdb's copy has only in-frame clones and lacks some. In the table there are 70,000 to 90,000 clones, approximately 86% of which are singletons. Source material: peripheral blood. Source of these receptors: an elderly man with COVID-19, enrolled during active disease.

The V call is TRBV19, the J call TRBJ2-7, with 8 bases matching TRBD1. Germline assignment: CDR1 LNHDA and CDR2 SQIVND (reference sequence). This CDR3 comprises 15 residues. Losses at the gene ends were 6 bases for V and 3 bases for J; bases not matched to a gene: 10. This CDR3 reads CASSPGVGQDYEQYF. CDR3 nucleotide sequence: TGTGCCAGTAGCCCAGGGGTGGGACAGGACTACGAGCAGTACTTC. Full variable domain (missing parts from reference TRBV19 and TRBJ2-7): DGGITQSPKYLFRKEGQNVTLSCEQNLNHDAMYWYRQDPGQGLRLIYYSQIVNDFQKGDIAEGYSVSREKKESFPLTVTSAQKNPTAFYLCASSPGVGQDYEQYFGPGTRLTVT.

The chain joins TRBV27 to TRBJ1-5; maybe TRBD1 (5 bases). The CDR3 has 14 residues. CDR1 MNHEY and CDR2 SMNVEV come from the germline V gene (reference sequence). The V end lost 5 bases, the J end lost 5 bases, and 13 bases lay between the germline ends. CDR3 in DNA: TGTGCCAGCAGTCCGACAGTAATGTATCAGCCCCAGCATTTT. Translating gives CASSPTVMYQPQHF.

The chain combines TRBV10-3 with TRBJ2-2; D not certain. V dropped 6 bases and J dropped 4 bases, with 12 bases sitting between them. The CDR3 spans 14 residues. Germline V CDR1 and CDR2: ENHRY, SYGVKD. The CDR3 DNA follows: TGTGCCATCAGCCCTCGCCTAGGCACCGGGGAGCTGTTTTTT. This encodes CAISPRLGTGELFF.

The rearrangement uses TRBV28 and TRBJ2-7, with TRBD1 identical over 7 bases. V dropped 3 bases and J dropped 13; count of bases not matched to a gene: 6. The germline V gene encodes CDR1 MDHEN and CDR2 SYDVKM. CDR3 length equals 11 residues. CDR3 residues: CASSFRGRRYF. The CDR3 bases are TGTGCCAGCAGTTTCAGGGGGAGAAGATACTTC.

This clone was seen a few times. The CDR3 protein is CASSPLFGQGSYEQYF. In nucleotides, the CDR3 is TGTGCCAGCAGCCCGTTGTTTGGACAGGGGTCCTACGAGCAGTACTTC. The V call is TRBV5-6, the J call TRBJ2-7; TRBD1 matches 9 bases. V was clipped by 4 bases and J by 1 base; unmatched bases: 9. Germline V gene data show CDR1 as SGHDT and CDR2 as YYEEEE. CDR3 size: 16 residues.

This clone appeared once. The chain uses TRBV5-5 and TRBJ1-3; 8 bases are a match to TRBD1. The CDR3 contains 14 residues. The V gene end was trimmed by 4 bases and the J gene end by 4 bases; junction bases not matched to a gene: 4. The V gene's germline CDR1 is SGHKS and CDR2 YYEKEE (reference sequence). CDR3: CASSPTGEGNTIYF. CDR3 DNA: TGTGCCAGCAGCCCGACAGGGGAAGGAAACACCATATATTTT.

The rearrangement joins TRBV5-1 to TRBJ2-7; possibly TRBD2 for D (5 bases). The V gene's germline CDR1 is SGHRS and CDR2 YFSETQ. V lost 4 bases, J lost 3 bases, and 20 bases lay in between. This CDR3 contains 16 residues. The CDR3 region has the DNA TGCGCCAGCAGCACCTCCCCCGGGGTGGGCTTCTACGAGCAGTACTTC. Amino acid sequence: CASSTSPGVGFYEQYF.

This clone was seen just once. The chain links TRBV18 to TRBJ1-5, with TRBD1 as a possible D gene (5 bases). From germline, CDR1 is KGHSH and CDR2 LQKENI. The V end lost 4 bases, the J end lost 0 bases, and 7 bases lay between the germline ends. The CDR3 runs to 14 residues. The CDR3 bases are TGTGCCAGCTCACAGGGGTATAGCAATCAGCCCCAGCATTTT. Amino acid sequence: CASSQGYSNQPQHF.

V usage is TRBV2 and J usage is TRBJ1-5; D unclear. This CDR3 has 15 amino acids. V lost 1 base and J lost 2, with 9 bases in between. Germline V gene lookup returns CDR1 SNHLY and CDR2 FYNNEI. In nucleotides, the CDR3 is TGTGCCAGCAGTGAAGAGATGGCAGGCAATCAGCCCCAGCATTTT. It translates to CASSEEMAGNQPQHF.

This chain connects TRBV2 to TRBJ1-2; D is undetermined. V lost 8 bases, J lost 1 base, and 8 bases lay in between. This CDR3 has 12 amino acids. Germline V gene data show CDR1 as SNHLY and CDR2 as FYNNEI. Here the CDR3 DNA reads TGTGCCAGCCATTTAGATAACTATGGCTACACCTTC. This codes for CASHLDNYGYTF.

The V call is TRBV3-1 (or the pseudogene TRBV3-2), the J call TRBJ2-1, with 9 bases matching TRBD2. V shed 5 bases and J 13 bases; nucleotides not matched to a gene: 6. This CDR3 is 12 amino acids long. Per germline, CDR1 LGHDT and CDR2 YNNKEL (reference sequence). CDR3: CASSFSGGGQFF. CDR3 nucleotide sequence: TGTGCCAGCAGCTTTAGCGGGGGAGGACAGTTCTTC.

CDR3 amino acids: CASSVEGQGGNEQFF. CDR3 nucleotide sequence: TGTGCCAGCAGCGTAGAAGGGCAGGGAGGGAACGAGCAGTTCTTC. The chain carries TRBV9 and TRBJ2-1, with 7 positions matching TRBD2. Germline V gene lookup returns CDR1 SGDLS and CDR2 YYNGEE. The CDR3 is 15 amino acids. V lost 0 bases, J lost 10 bases, and 10 bases stayed unmatched.

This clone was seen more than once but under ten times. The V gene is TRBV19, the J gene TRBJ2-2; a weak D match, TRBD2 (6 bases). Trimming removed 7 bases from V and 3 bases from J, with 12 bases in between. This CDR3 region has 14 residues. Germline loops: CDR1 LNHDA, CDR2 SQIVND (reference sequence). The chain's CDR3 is CASKGSGDTGELFF. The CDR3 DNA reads TGTGCCAGTAAAGGTAGCGGTGACACCGGGGAGCTGTTTTTT.

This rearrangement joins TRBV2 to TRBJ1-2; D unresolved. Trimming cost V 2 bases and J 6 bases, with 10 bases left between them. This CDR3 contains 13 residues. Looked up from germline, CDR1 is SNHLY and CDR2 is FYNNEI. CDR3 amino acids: CASSEFSEDGYTF. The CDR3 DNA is TGTGCCAGCAGTGAATTTTCAGAGGATGGCTACACCTTC.

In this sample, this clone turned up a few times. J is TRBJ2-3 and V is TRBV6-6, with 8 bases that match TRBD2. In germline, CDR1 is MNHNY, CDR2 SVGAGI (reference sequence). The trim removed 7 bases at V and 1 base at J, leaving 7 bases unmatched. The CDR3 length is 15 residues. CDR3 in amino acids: CASTSGGAGTDTQYF. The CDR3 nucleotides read TGTGCCAGCACTTCCGGGGGGGCAGGCACAGATACGCAGTATTTT.